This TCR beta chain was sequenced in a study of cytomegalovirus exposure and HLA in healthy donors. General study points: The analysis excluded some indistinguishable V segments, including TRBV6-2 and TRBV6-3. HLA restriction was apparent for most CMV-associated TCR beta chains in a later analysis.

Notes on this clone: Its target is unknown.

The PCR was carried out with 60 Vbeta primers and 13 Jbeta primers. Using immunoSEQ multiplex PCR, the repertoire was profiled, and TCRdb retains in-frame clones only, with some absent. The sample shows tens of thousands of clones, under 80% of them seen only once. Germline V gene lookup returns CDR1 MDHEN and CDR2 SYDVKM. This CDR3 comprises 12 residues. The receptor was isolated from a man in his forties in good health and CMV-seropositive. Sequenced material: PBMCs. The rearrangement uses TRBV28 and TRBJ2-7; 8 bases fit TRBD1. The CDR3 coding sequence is TGTGCTACGGACAGGGCGGGAAACGAGCAGTACTTC. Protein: CATDRAGNEQYF.